Below are 12 T cell receptor beta chains sequenced from a single sample in a study of cytomegalovirus exposure and HLA in healthy donors. The PCR was carried out with 60 Vbeta primers and 13 Jbeta primers. Produced via immunoSEQ multiplex PCR; TCRdb's table is partial and in-frame only. The sample shows fewer than 200,000 clones, almost 80% of them seen only once. The sequenced sample consisted of PBMCs. The source is a man in his thirties or forties in good health and CMV-seronegative.

Remarks on this clone: The same CDR3 arises from other DNA sequences in this sample as well. This chain joins TRBV28 and TRBJ2-7; a weak D match, TRBD2 (5 bases). The CDR3 length is 12 residues. Trimming shortened V by 5 bases and J by 2 bases, and 7 bases separated the two germline ends. Germline values: CDR1 MDHEN, CDR2 SYDVKM. The CDR3 coding sequence is TGTGCCAGCAGTCCCGGGACCTACGAGCAGTACTTC. Its translation is CASSPGTYEQYF.

The chain is built from TRBV6-5 and TRBJ2-1, with 11 bases that match TRBD2. CDR1 is MNHEY and CDR2 is SVGAGI in the germline V gene. The V gene end was trimmed by 2 bases and the J gene end by 5 bases; junction bases not matched to a gene: 2. There are 15 residues in the CDR3. In nucleotides, the CDR3 is TGTGCCAGCAGTTACGGGACTAGCGGAGACAATGAGCAGTTCTTC. It translates to CASSYGTSGDNEQFF.

V usage is TRBV11-2 and J usage is TRBJ1-5; D is perhaps TRBD1 (5 bases). This CDR3 comprises 14 residues. Germline V CDR1 and CDR2: SGHAT, FQNNGV. The V gene lost 5 bases and the J gene lost 4 bases, with 12 bases spanning the gap. The CDR3: CASSTGRGNQPQHF. The CDR3 bases are TGTGCCAGCAGCACCGGTCGGGGGAATCAGCCCCAGCATTTT.

The CDR3 DNA is TGTGCCAGCAGCTTTAATAAGGACCCAGGGTCATACGAGCAGTACTTC. It yields the protein CASSFNKDPGSYEQYF. The chain recombines TRBV11-1 with TRBJ2-7; D is perhaps TRBD1 (5 bases). Trimming cost V 3 bases and J 4 bases, with 19 bases left between them. The CDR3 covers 16 residues. From germline, CDR1 is SGHAT and CDR2 FQDESV (reference sequence). Drawing the rest from reference TRBV11-1 and TRBJ2-7, the complete variable domain is EAEVAQSPRYKITEKSQAVAFWCDPISGHATLYWYRQILGQGPELLVQFQDESVVDDSQLPKDRFSAERLKGVDSTLKIQPAELGDSAMYLCASSFNKDPGSYEQYFGPGTRLTVT.

The chain is built from TRBV14 and TRBJ2-5; no clear D. Germline CDR1 reads SGHDN; CDR2 reads FVKESK. Trimming took off 4 bases at V and 5 bases at J, with 5 bases between the two ends. CDR3 size: 11 residues. CDR3 loop: CASSLGETQYF. The CDR3 region has the DNA TGTGCCAGCAGCCTCGGGGAGACCCAGTACTTC.

The genes are TRBV28 and TRBJ1-5; no clear D gene. Trimming stripped 3 bases from V and 6 bases from J, with 9 bases between. The CDR3 totals 13 residues. Germline CDR1 is MDHEN and CDR2 is SYDVKM. The CDR3 reads CASSFERSQPQHF. Written as DNA, the CDR3 is TGTGCCAGCAGTTTCGAGCGGTCTCAGCCCCAGCATTTT. Full variable domain (remainder filled in from reference TRBV28 and TRBJ1-5): DVKVTQSSRYLVKRTGEKVFLECVQDMDHENMFWYRQDPGLGLRLIYFSYDVKMKEKGDIPEGYSVSREKKERFSLILESASTNQTSMYLCASSFERSQPQHFGDGTRLSIL.

This chain connects TRBV7-6 to TRBJ2-2; TRBD2 matches 11 bases. With V trimmed by 6 bases and J by 0 bases, 12 bases remained unmatched. This CDR3 is 19 amino acids long. Per germline, CDR1 SGHVS and CDR2 FNYEAQ. The CDR3 DNA reads TGTGCCAGCAGAAAAAGAGCCGGGACTAGCGGACCGAACACCGGGGAGCTGTTTTTT. Translating gives CASRKRAGTSGPNTGELFF.

V usage is TRBV2 and J usage is TRBJ2-2, with 8 bases lining up with TRBD1. Looked up from germline, CDR1 is SNHLY and CDR2 is FYNNEI. Trimming removed 5 bases from V and 7 bases from J; junction bases left unmatched: 9. This CDR3 has 15 residues. Here the CDR3 reads CASSLDRVVIGELFF. Here the CDR3 DNA reads TGTGCCAGCAGTCTGGACAGGGTCGTGATCGGGGAGCTGTTTTTT.

The rearrangement links TRBV7-2 to TRBJ1-3; perhaps TRBD1 as D (5 bases). The CDR3 has 17 amino acids. V shed 5 bases and J shed 0 bases, with 17 bases lying between them. Germline assignment: CDR1 SGHTA and CDR2 FQGNSA. The CDR3 bases are TGTGCCAGCAGCCCCCGGCGGGGGTCTCACTCTGGAAACACCATATATTTT. Translation: CASSPRRGSHSGNTIYF.

The chain employs TRBV7-2 and TRBJ1-2; TRBD1 is a possible D gene (6 bases). The CDR3 loop spans 12 amino acids. CDR1 and CDR2 (germline): SGHTA, FQGNSA. V was cut by 9 bases and J by 8 bases, with 16 bases left in between. The DNA of the CDR3 is TGTGCCAGTCTACAGGGAAGATCAGGCTACACCTTC. Its protein product is CASLQGRSGYTF.

Only a few counts were recorded for this clone. V usage is TRBV28 and J usage is TRBJ2-3; 8 bases are a match to TRBD2. J gave up 6 bases and V 5 bases, and 22 bases lay outside the gene matches. The germline V gene encodes CDR1 MDHEN and CDR2 SYDVKM. The CDR3 sequence is 19 residues long. CDR3 residues: CASSPPRGGFSGTLDTQYF. DNA for the CDR3: TGTGCCAGCAGTCCCCCTAGGGGAGGGTTTAGCGGGACTCTGGATACGCAGTATTTT.

J is TRBJ1-2 and V is TRBV6-6; 9 bases map to TRBD1. The V gene end was trimmed by 5 bases and the J gene end by 6 bases; junction bases not matched to a gene: 13. Germline assignment: CDR1 MNHNY and CDR2 SVGAGI (reference sequence). CDR3 length equals 16 residues. This CDR3 reads CASSPKDRGVENGYTF. CDR3 coding DNA: TGTGCCAGCAGTCCAAAGGACAGGGGCGTGGAGAATGGCTACACCTTC.